The 31 T cell receptor beta chains presented below share a single source sample, sequenced in a study of shared clonotypes between healthy human individuals. The protocol was immunoSEQ multiplex PCR, while the TCRdb copy is restricted to in-frame clones and leaves out a portion. The table shows roughly 1.5 million clones, with roughly 98% occurring only once. The sample comprised naive CD4+ T cells sorted from blood. The subset: CD45RA+ positively selected. The receptors originated from a young man in good health.

The chain recombines TRBV10-2 with TRBJ1-5; D is unclear. V shed 8 bases and J shed 3 bases, with 17 bases lying between them. Germline loops: CDR1 WSHSY, CDR2 SAAADI. This CDR3 region has 15 residues. DNA of the CDR3: TGCGCCAGCGGCAGGTCCCCATTTCCCAATCAGCCCCAGCATTTT. This translates into CASGRSPFPNQPQHF.

The chain joins TRBV2 to TRBJ2-4, with TRBD2 identical over 10 bases. This CDR3 comprises 16 residues. The V gene's germline CDR1 is SNHLY and CDR2 FYNNEI. V trimming: 5 bases; J trimming: 2 bases; junction bases outside the gene matches: 6. Here the CDR3 reads CASSPGLAESKNIQYF. The CDR3 DNA follows: TGTGCCAGCAGTCCCGGACTAGCGGAGTCCAAAAACATTCAGTACTTC.

This clone was seen a single time. CDR3 region: CASSAQVITDTQYF. DNA for the CDR3: TGTGCCAGCAGTGCCCAGGTGATCACAGATACGCAGTATTTT. This chain connects TRBV25-1 to TRBJ2-3, with D unclear. Trimming left V 4 bases short and J 2 bases short, with 10 bases between. The CDR3 consists of 14 residues. Per germline, CDR1 MGHDK and CDR2 SYGVNS.

This chain connects TRBV9 to TRBJ2-7; 7 bases fit TRBD2. This CDR3 has 15 residues. After removal of 4 bases from V and 2 bases from J, the junction contained 9 bases not matched to a gene. The V gene's germline CDR1 is SGDLS and CDR2 YYNGEE. CDR3 sequence: CASSPETSIAYEQYF. The CDR3 bases are TGTGCCAGCAGCCCAGAGACTAGCATCGCCTACGAGCAGTACTTC.

The rearrangement uses TRBV18 and TRBJ1-2; a possible D gene is TRBD1 (5 bases). Germline values: CDR1 KGHSH, CDR2 LQKENI. The length of the CDR3 is 16 residues. V shed 4 bases and J shed 3 bases, with 18 bases lying between them. This CDR3 is CASSQKPGDDYYGYTF. The CDR3, as DNA: TGTGCCAGCTCACAGAAGCCGGGGGACGACTACTATGGCTACACCTTC. The variable domain in full, with the rest retrieved from reference TRBV18 and TRBJ1-2, is NAGVMQNPRHLVRRRGQEARLRCSPMKGHSHVYWYRQLPEEGLKFMVYLQKENIIDESGMPKERFSAEFPKEGPSILRIQQVVRGDSAAYFCASSQKPGDDYYGYTFGSGTRLTVV.

This clone was picked up one time. The chain recombines TRBV29-1 with TRBJ2-3, with no clear D. Trimming took off 7 bases at V and 2 bases at J, with 10 bases between the two ends. CDR3 length: 12 amino acids. Germline V gives CDR1 SQVTM, CDR2 ANQGSEA. CDR3 nucleotide sequence: TGCAGCGCTGCACTTATCACAGATACGCAGTATTTT. Its protein product is CSAALITDTQYF.

The gene calls are TRBV9 and TRBJ1-5; D is perhaps TRBD1 (6 bases). V was cut by 0 bases and J by 4 bases, with 11 bases left in between. This CDR3 has 15 amino acids. Germline V gene data show CDR1 as SGDLS and CDR2 as YYNGEE. CDR3 sequence: CASSVGGGDNQPQHF. CDR3 coding DNA: TGTGCCAGCAGCGTAGGCGGGGGCGATAATCAGCCCCAGCATTTT.

V usage is TRBV6-1 and J usage is TRBJ2-2, with D possibly TRBD2 on 5 matching bases. Germline CDR1 reads MNHNS; CDR2 reads SASEGT. The CDR3 has 15 residues. V was trimmed by 4 bases and J by 5 bases, leaving 14 bases between them. Written as DNA, the CDR3 is TGTGCCAGCAGTGCCCTAACTAGAGGTACCGGGGAGCTGTTTTTT. As protein: CASSALTRGTGELFF.

This chain uses TRBV7-2 with TRBJ1-2, with unresolved D. V lost 3 bases, J lost 6 bases, and 23 bases lay in between. The length of the CDR3 is 17 residues. Germline V CDR1 and CDR2: SGHTA, FQGNSA. CDR3 in amino acids: CASSFPLGNSPWDGYTF. CDR3 nucleotide sequence: TGTGCCAGCAGCTTCCCTCTGGGGAACAGCCCTTGGGATGGCTACACCTTC.

Only one count was recorded for this clone. The gene calls are TRBV28 and TRBJ2-3; 9 bases agree with TRBD2. The germline V gene has CDR1 MDHEN and CDR2 SYDVKM. The trim removed 5 bases at V and 2 bases at J, leaving 8 bases unmatched. There are 16 residues in the CDR3. The CDR3 spells CASSIPRLADTDTQYF. The CDR3 coding sequence is TGTGCCAGCAGTATCCCCCGACTAGCGGACACAGATACGCAGTATTTT.

This chain links TRBV18 with TRBJ1-2; 7 bases are a match to TRBD1. CDR1 and CDR2 (germline): KGHSH, LQKENI. The CDR3 is 14 residues long. V lost 5 bases, J lost 8 bases, and 11 bases stayed unmatched. The CDR3 spells CASSAETGSRGYTF. The CDR3 nucleotides are TGTGCCAGCTCAGCCGAGACAGGGAGCCGGGGCTACACCTTC.

The rearrangement links TRBV29-1 to TRBJ2-3; D call uncertain. Germline loops: CDR1 SQVTM, CDR2 ANQGSEA. Deletions cut 4 bases from V and 2 bases from J, with 7 bases between. There are 12 residues in the CDR3. The CDR3 spells CSVGVDTDTQYF. The CDR3 DNA is TGCAGCGTTGGGGTAGACACAGATACGCAGTATTTT.

The chain recombines TRBV27 with TRBJ2-7, with 7 bases aligning to TRBD1. V shed 6 bases and J 3 bases; nucleotides not matched to a gene: 8. This CDR3 contains 14 residues. Germline V lookup: CDR1 MNHEY, CDR2 SMNVEV (reference sequence). CDR3 coding DNA: TGTGCCAGCAGGGTCGGACAGGTTGGCTACGAGCAGTACTTC. Its translation is CASRVGQVGYEQYF.

The chain has TRBV28 and TRBJ1-5; D is perhaps TRBD1 (5 bases). The germline CDR1 and CDR2 sequences are MDHEN and SYDVKM. The germline V and J ends were trimmed by 3 bases and 3 bases, with 15 bases remaining between them. The length of the CDR3 is 16 residues. The CDR3 nucleotides read TGTGCCAGCAGTTTGACAGAGCAATTACCCAATCAGCCCCAGCATTTT. Its translation: CASSLTEQLPNQPQHF.

This chain uses TRBV5-1 with TRBJ2-1; D remains unclear. The V gene's germline CDR1 is SGHRS and CDR2 YFSETQ. This CDR3 spans 12 amino acids. With 0 bases removed from V and 9 bases from J, the gap between germline ends came to 7 bases. CDR3: CASSLDFSEQFF. The CDR3 DNA reads TGCGCCAGCAGCTTGGACTTTTCTGAGCAGTTCTTC.

V and J are TRBV7-3 and TRBJ2-1; no firm D call. The CDR3 extends over 15 amino acids. V was shortened by 1 base and J by 0 bases, with 7 bases between the two germline ends. The germline CDR1 and CDR2 sequences are SGHTA and FQGTGA. The CDR3 here is CASSLIHSSYNEQFF. In DNA, the CDR3 is TGTGCCAGCAGCTTAATCCATAGCTCCTACAATGAGCAGTTCTTC.

The V call is TRBV7-9, the J call TRBJ1-1; 7 positions match TRBD1. Losses at the gene ends were 5 bases for V and 2 bases for J; bases not matched to a gene: 11. Germline CDR1 SEHNR, CDR2 FQNEAQ (reference sequence). This CDR3 region has 16 residues. The CDR3 bases are TGTGCCAGCAGCCCAAGCTGGCGAGGGGGCAACACTGAAGCTTTCTTT. Translated, it gives CASSPSWRGGNTEAFF.

CDR3 sequence (DNA): TGTGCCAGCAGCCCCCGCTCCTACAATGAGCAGTTCTTC. Protein product: CASSPRSYNEQFF. The chain links TRBV6-5 to TRBJ2-1, with D unclear. The germline V gene has CDR1 MNHEY and CDR2 SVGAGI. Trimming removed 6 bases at V and 0 bases at J, with 6 bases between. The CDR3 length is 13 residues.

The chain joins TRBV30 to TRBJ1-3; 7 bases align to TRBD1. Unmatched junction bases numbered 2, after V lost 3 bases and J lost 0 bases. The CDR3 length is 14 residues. Germline V gives CDR1 GTSNPN, CDR2 SVGIG (reference sequence). The CDR3 bases are TGTGCCTGGAGAGGGGGCGCCTCTGGAAACACCATATATTTT. Protein: CAWRGGASGNTIYF.

As for this clone: Other nucleotide sequences from this sample produce the same CDR3. This chain joins TRBV18 and TRBJ2-5; perhaps TRBD1 as D (6 bases). This CDR3 spans 14 amino acids. V was pared by 3 bases and J by 5 bases, with 13 bases between. Looked up from germline, CDR1 is KGHSH and CDR2 is LQKENI. In nucleotides, the CDR3 is TGTGCCAGCTCACCCTTACAGGGAGCGGAGACCCAGTACTTC. It translates to CASSPLQGAETQYF.

The chain recombines TRBV6-5 with TRBJ2-5; D is undetermined. V lost 2 bases and J lost 2, with 6 bases in between. The CDR3 sequence is 13 residues long. CDR1 and CDR2 (germline): MNHEY, SVGAGI. The CDR3 DNA follows: TGTGCCAGCAGTTACCACGTACAAGAGACCCAGTACTTC. Translated, it gives CASSYHVQETQYF.

The chain uses TRBV5-1 and TRBJ2-7; 13 nucleotides match TRBD2. The CDR3 sequence is 16 residues long. The V segment lost 4 bases and the J segment 5 bases; nucleotides outside the gene matches: 9. CDR1 SGHRS and CDR2 YFSETQ come from the germline V gene. This CDR3 is CASSRTGLAGVDEQYF. The CDR3 region has the DNA TGCGCCAGCAGCCGAACCGGACTAGCGGGAGTTGACGAGCAGTACTTC. Variable domain in full (rest from reference TRBV5-1 and TRBJ2-7): KAGVTQTPRYLIKTRGQQVTLSCSPISGHRSVSWYQQTPGQGLQFLFEYFSETQRNKGNFPGRFSGRQFSNSRSEMNVSTLELGDSALYLCASSRTGLAGVDEQYFGPGTRLTVT.

The CDR3 is CASSLDLGLLYNEQFF. The CDR3 DNA reads as TGTGCCAGCAGCTTAGATCTTGGACTCTTGTACAATGAGCAGTTCTTC. The chain uses TRBV11-2 and TRBJ2-1; perhaps TRBD2 as D (5 bases). The CDR3 spans 16 residues. Germline CDR1 SGHAT, CDR2 FQNNGV. V lost 0 bases to trimming and J lost 4 bases, with 13 bases between them.

The CDR3 DNA follows: TGTGCCAGCAGCTTAGAGAGATACAATGAGCAGTTCTTC. Amino acids: CASSLERYNEQFF. The chain recombines TRBV11-2 with TRBJ2-1, with D unclear. CDR1 and CDR2 from the germline V gene are SGHAT and FQNNGV. The V end was cut by 0 bases, the J end by 4 bases, with 4 bases between. This CDR3 is 13 amino acids long.

The chain couples TRBV11-2 to TRBJ1-5, with D possibly TRBD1 on 6 matching bases. The germline V gene encodes CDR1 SGHAT and CDR2 FQNNGV. The CDR3 loop spans 13 amino acids. The V end was cut by 1 base, the J end by 11 bases, with 12 bases between. CDR3 sequence (DNA): TGTGCCAGCAGCTTAGCGGGGGGCTCGACCCAGCATTTT. Translation: CASSLAGGSTQHF.

This sequence joins TRBV19 and TRBJ2-7, with D possibly TRBD2 on 5 matching bases. Trimming cost V 4 bases and J 5 bases, with 15 bases left between them. The germline V gene encodes CDR1 LNHDA and CDR2 SQIVND (reference sequence). The CDR3 length is 14 residues. DNA of the CDR3: TGTGCCAGTAGTAAGAGCGGAGCCCCCCACGAGCAGTACTTC. Translating gives CASSKSGAPHEQYF.

The chain links TRBV5-1 to TRBJ1-1; no definite D call. Trimming stripped 0 bases from V and 1 base from J, with 13 bases between. CDR1 is SGHRS and CDR2 is YFSETQ in the germline V gene. The CDR3 spans 16 residues. The chain's CDR3 is CASSLEQSGRNTEAFF. CDR3 in DNA: TGCGCCAGCAGCTTGGAGCAGAGTGGAAGGAACACTGAAGCTTTCTTT.

This sequence joins TRBV19 and TRBJ2-1, with D perhaps TRBD1 or TRBD2 (5 bases each). V was trimmed by 6 bases and J by 0 bases, leaving 24 bases between them. The germline V gene encodes CDR1 LNHDA and CDR2 SQIVND (reference sequence). The CDR3 extends over 19 amino acids. CDR3 region: CASSLFRGVSLSSYNEQFF. In nucleotides, the CDR3 is TGTGCCAGTAGCCTCTTTCGAGGGGTTAGCCTTAGCTCCTACAATGAGCAGTTCTTC.

The chain employs TRBV28 and TRBJ1-1, with D possibly being TRBD1 (5 bases). The ends were cut back, 3 bases at V and 0 bases at J, with 14 bases in the middle. The CDR3 spans 16 residues. CDR1 is MDHEN, CDR2 SYDVKM, per germline. CDR3 loop: CASSFDLSRVNTEAFF. DNA of the CDR3: TGTGCCAGCAGTTTCGATTTATCCAGGGTGAACACTGAAGCTTTCTTT.

CDR3 region: CASSFGPEQYF. The CDR3 DNA reads as TGTGCCAGCAGTTTTGGGCCCGAGCAGTACTTC. V and J are TRBV28 and TRBJ2-7; no reliable D call. The CDR3 spans 11 residues. V shed 3 bases and J shed 6 bases, with 6 bases lying between them. CDR1 and CDR2 from the germline V gene are MDHEN and SYDVKM.

With respect to this clone: A read error may produce the germline difference seen at one junction end. The gene calls are TRBV7-7 and TRBJ2-5; 7 bases agree with TRBD2. Germline CDR1 SSHAT, CDR2 FNYEAQ (reference sequence). The CDR3 totals 14 residues. This CDR3 reads CASSLGIAGETQYF. In nucleotides, the CDR3 is TGTGCTAGCAGCCTAGGGATAGCGGGAGAGACCCAGTACTTC.